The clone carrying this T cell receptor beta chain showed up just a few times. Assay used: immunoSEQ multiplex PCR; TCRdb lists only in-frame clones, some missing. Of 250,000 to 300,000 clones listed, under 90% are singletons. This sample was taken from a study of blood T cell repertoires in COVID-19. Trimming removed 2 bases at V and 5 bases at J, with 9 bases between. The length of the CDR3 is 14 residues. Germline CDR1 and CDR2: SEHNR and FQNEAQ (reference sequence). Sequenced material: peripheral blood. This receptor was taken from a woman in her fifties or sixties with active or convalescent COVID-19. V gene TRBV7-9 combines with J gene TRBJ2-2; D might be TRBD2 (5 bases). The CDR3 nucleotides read TGTGCCAGCAGCTTACCGGGGTTTACCGGGGAGCTGTTTTTT. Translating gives CASSLPGFTGELFF.